One and the same sample provided the 20 T cell receptor beta chains below, sequenced in a study of cytomegalovirus exposure and HLA in healthy donors. Assay: immunoSEQ multiplex PCR; the TCRdb copy retains only in-frame clones and omits some. The data hold a few hundred thousand clones, with 86% observed a single time. The sequencing input was PBMCs. These receptors came from a woman aged 18-35 years in good health and CMV-seronegative.

V usage is TRBV5-1 and J usage is TRBJ1-2, with 9 bases lining up with TRBD1. Germline CDR1 SGHRS, CDR2 YFSETQ. This CDR3 is 18 amino acids long. The V and J ends lost 2 bases and 3 bases, in that order; junction bases with no gene match: 14. The CDR3 DNA follows: TGCGCCAGCAGCTTAACCGGGGACAGGGAACCCCCCTACTATGGCTACACCTTC. Translating gives CASSLTGDREPPYYGYTF.

The chain is built from TRBV28 and TRBJ2-7, with TRBD1 identical over 9 bases. The CDR3 is made up of 14 amino acids. Germline CDR1 MDHEN, CDR2 SYDVKM. V dropped 2 bases and J dropped 8; count of bases not matched to a gene: 7. Here the CDR3 DNA reads TGTGCCAGCAGTTTAGGGACAGGGTTTCAGCAGCAGTACTTC. It specifies CASSLGTGFQQQYF.

The chain carries TRBV16 and TRBJ2-1; TRBD1 is a possible D gene (5 bases). V lost 0 bases to trimming and J lost 8 bases, with 14 bases between them. There are 15 residues in the CDR3. The germline V gene has CDR1 KGHSY and CDR2 FQNENV. The CDR3 region has the DNA TGTGCCAGCAGCCAATCTGGCAGGGTGAGGTATGAGCAGTTCTTC. Protein: CASSQSGRVRYEQFF.

The gene calls are TRBV6-1 and TRBJ2-2, with D tentatively TRBD2 (5 bases). Germline V CDR1 and CDR2: MNHNS, SASEGT. This CDR3 is built from 13 residues. The V gene lost 8 bases and the J gene lost 1 base, with 8 bases spanning the gap. The CDR3 region is CASRGLNTGELFF. The CDR3, as DNA: TGTGCCAGCCGCGGGTTGAACACCGGGGAGCTGTTTTTT.

This chain uses TRBV6-5 with TRBJ1-5, with D perhaps TRBD1 (6 bases). Per germline, CDR1 MNHEY and CDR2 SVGAGI. Trimming shortened V by 5 bases and J by 9 bases, and 20 bases separated the two germline ends. CDR3 length: 15 amino acids. CDR3 coding DNA: TGTGCCAGCAGTCCAATCGGACAGACCGATGGGCCCCAGCATTTT. This codes for CASSPIGQTDGPQHF.

This clone was seen a single time. V is TRBV6-5 and J is TRBJ2-5, with TRBD2 matching 16 bases. J gave up 9 bases and V 6 bases, and 7 bases lay outside the gene matches. Germline CDR1 is MNHEY and CDR2 is SVGAGI. The CDR3 contains 15 residues. The CDR3 DNA follows: TGTGCCAGCAGCTCGGGACTAGCGGGAGGGGAGGCCCAGTACTTC. Its translation: CASSSGLAGGEAQYF.

This rearrangement joins TRBV27 to TRBJ1-4; maybe TRBD1 (6 bases). Per the germline V gene, CDR1 is MNHEY and CDR2 is SMNVEV (reference sequence). Trimming shortened V by 2 bases and J by 8 bases, and 12 bases separated the two germline ends. This CDR3 has 14 residues. CDR3 sequence reads: CASSLRGGREKLFF. CDR3 sequence (DNA): TGTGCCAGCAGTTTAAGGGGGGGCCGCGAAAAACTGTTTTTT.

The rearrangement links TRBV6-1 to TRBJ1-1; 10 bases fit TRBD1. V lost 6 bases, J lost 4 bases, and 5 bases stayed unmatched. Germline V lookup: CDR1 MNHNS, CDR2 SASEGT. There are 14 residues in the CDR3. CDR3 nucleotide sequence: TGTGCCAGCAGCCTGGACAGGGGGGGCACTGAAGCTTTCTTT. It translates to CASSLDRGGTEAFF.

The chain is built from TRBV10-3 and TRBJ1-2, with D tentatively TRBD1 (5 bases). The germline gives CDR1 ENHRY, CDR2 SYGVKD. V was clipped by 6 bases and J by 6 bases, with 11 bases between them. The CDR3 sequence is 12 residues long. The CDR3 here is CAIREDTDGYTF. Written as DNA, the CDR3 is TGTGCCATCAGGGAGGACACCGATGGCTACACCTTC.

V is TRBV30 and J is TRBJ1-5; 7 nucleotides match TRBD1. Germline assignment: CDR1 GTSNPN and CDR2 SVGIG (reference sequence). J gave up 3 bases and V 3 bases, and 11 bases lay outside the gene matches. This CDR3 is built from 16 residues. In DNA, the CDR3 is TGTGCCTGGAGCGCGTGCGAGGGACAGATCAATCAGCCCCAGCATTTT. Protein product: CAWSACEGQINQPQHF.

The J gene is TRBJ1-5, the V gene TRBV19; the D gene is possibly TRBD1 (6 bases). The V end was cut by 3 bases, the J end by 3 bases, with 15 bases between. Germline CDR1 reads LNHDA; CDR2 reads SQIVND (reference sequence). This CDR3 has 16 residues. The CDR3 loop is CASSIPGQVNNQPQHF. Written as DNA, the CDR3 is TGTGCCAGTAGTATCCCGGGACAAGTCAACAATCAGCCCCAGCATTTT.

J is TRBJ2-1 and V is TRBV18; 8 positions agree with TRBD1. The CDR3 covers 14 residues. CDR1 and CDR2 from the germline V gene are KGHSH and LQKENI. J lost 6 bases, V lost 2 bases, and 3 bases had no gene match. CDR3 protein: CASSPDRGSNEQFF. The CDR3 nucleotides are TGTGCCAGCTCACCAGACAGGGGAAGCAATGAGCAGTTCTTC.

The chain combines TRBV21-1 with TRBJ2-3; no DNA check was done on the table's D call, TRBD2. TRBV21-1 is a documented pseudogene. The CDR3 has 17 amino acids. The DNA for the CDR3 is TGTGCCAGCAGCCCTCCGGCCAGCGGCCACGACACAGATACGCAGTATTTT. As protein: CASSPPASGHDTDTQYF.

This clone turned up a few times. This chain joins TRBV6-5 and TRBJ2-5; D is ambiguous. The CDR3 runs 11 residues. V was trimmed by 2 bases and J by 6 bases, leaving 4 bases between them. In germline, CDR1 is MNHEY, CDR2 SVGAGI. CDR3 residues: CASSYGQTQYF. CDR3 DNA: TGTGCCAGCAGTTACGGGCAGACCCAGTACTTC.

V and J are TRBV5-1 and TRBJ1-2, with TRBD1 identical over 7 bases. The V and J ends lost 4 bases and 5 bases, in that order; junction bases with no gene match: 14. This CDR3 spans 16 amino acids. Germline V gives CDR1 SGHRS, CDR2 YFSETQ. The CDR3 sequence is CASSPGRLTGDYGYTF. The CDR3 coding sequence is TGCGCCAGCAGCCCGGGCCGACTCACAGGGGATTATGGCTACACCTTC.

The genes are TRBV5-1 and TRBJ1-2; 8 nucleotides agree with TRBD1. Germline lookup yields CDR1 SGHRS and CDR2 YFSETQ. V shed 7 bases and J 8 bases; nucleotides not matched to a gene: 7. The CDR3 is made up of 12 amino acids. This CDR3 reads CASSGGSGGYTF. The CDR3 DNA reads as TGCGCCAGCTCAGGGGGCTCGGGCGGCTACACCTTC.

The V call is TRBV6-1, the J call TRBJ2-7, with D tentatively TRBD1 (6 bases). Per the germline V gene, CDR1 is MNHNS and CDR2 is SASEGT. V was cut by 4 bases and J by 1 base, with 8 bases left in between. The length of the CDR3 is 13 residues. The CDR3 sequence is CASSAGQSYEQYF. CDR3 bases: TGTGCCAGCAGTGCCGGACAGTCCTACGAGCAGTACTTC.

The chain links TRBV27 to TRBJ2-5; D is undetermined. CDR1 and CDR2 from the germline V gene are MNHEY and SMNVEV (reference sequence). The CDR3 covers 13 residues. The V and J ends lost 5 bases and 11 bases respectively, with 18 bases between them. The DNA for the CDR3 is TGTGCCAGCAGTGCAGCTGTTAGCAGTGAGCAGTACTTC. Translating gives CASSAAVSSEQYF.

The chain has TRBV29-1 and TRBJ2-7; D might be TRBD1 (6 bases). The CDR3 loop spans 14 amino acids. CDR1 is SQVTM, CDR2 ANQGSEA, per germline. The V end lost 2 bases, the J end lost 2 bases, and 13 bases lay between the germline ends. CDR3 sequence reads: CSVEQGITPYEQYF. CDR3 sequence (DNA): TGCAGCGTTGAACAGGGGATCACGCCCTACGAGCAGTACTTC.

The V gene is TRBV11-3, the J gene TRBJ2-1, with D maybe TRBD2 (6 bases). Trimming removed 5 bases at V and 10 bases at J, with 21 bases between. Germline V CDR1 and CDR2: SGHNT, YENEEA. The CDR3 length is 15 residues. The CDR3: CASSPGGDFRREQFF. The CDR3 region has the DNA TGTGCCAGCAGCCCAGGAGGGGACTTCCGTCGAGAGCAGTTCTTC.